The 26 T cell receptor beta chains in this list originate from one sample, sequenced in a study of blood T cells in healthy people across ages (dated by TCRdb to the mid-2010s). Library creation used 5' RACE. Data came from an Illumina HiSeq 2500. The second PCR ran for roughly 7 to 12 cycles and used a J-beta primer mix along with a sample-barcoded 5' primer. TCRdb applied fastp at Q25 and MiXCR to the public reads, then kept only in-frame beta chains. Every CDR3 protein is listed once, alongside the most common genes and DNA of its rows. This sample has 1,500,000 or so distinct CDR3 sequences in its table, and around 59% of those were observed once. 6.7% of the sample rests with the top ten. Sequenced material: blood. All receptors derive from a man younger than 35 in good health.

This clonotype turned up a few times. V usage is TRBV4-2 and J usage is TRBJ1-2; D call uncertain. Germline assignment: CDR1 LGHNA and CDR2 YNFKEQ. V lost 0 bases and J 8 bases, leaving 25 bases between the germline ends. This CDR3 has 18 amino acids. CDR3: CASSQEGLGYSHGGGYTF. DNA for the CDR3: TGTGCCAGCAGCCAAGAAGGTTTGGGGTACTCCCACGGAGGAGGCTACACCTTC.

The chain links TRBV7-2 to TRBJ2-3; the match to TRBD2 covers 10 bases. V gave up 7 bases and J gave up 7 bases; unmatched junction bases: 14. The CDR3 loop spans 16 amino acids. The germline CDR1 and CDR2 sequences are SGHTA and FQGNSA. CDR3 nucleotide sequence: TGTGCCAGCACCCCCTCTCGAGCGGGGGGGCTCTATACGCAGTATTTT. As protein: CASTPSRAGGLYTQYF.

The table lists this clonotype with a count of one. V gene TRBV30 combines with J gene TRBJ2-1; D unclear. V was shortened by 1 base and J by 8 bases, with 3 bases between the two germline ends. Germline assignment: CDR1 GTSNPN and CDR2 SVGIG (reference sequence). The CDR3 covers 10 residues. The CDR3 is CAWSGDEQFF. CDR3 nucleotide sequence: TGTGCCTGGAGTGGGGATGAGCAGTTCTTC.

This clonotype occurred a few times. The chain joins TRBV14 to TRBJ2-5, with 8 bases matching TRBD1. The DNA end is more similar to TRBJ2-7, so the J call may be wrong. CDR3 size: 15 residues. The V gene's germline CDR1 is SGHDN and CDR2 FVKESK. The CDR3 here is CASSQPGTGGYEQYF. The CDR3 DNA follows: TGTGCCAGCAGCCAACCCGGGACAGGCGGCTACGAGCAGTACTTC.

The CDR3 DNA is TGTGCCAGCAGTTCCTTCCCAGATACGCAGTATTTT. It yields the protein CASSSFPDTQYF. The chain is built from TRBV27 and TRBJ2-3; D not certain. The V end lost 4 bases, the J end lost 4 bases, and 6 bases lay between the germline ends. The CDR3 runs to 12 residues. Germline-derived CDR1 and CDR2 are MNHEY and SMNVEV (reference sequence).

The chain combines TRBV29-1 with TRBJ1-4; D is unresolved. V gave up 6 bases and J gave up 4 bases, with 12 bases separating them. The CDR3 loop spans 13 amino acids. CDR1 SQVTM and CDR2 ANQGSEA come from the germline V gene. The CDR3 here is CSVLRRLNEKLFF. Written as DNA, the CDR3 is TGCAGCGTCCTCAGGCGGCTTAATGAAAAACTGTTTTTT.

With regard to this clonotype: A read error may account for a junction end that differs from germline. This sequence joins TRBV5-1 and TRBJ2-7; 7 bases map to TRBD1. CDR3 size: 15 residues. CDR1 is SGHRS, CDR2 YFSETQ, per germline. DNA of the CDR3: TGCGCCAGCAGCTTCCCAGGGGGACCCTCCTACGGGCAGTACTTC. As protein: CASSFPGGPSYGQYF.

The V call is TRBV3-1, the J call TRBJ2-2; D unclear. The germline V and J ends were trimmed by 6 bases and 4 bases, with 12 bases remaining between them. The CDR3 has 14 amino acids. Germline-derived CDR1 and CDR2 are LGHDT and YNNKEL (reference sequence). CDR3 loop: CASRVGTFTGELFF. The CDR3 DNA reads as TGTGCCAGCAGGGTGGGAACTTTCACCGGGGAGCTGTTTTTT.

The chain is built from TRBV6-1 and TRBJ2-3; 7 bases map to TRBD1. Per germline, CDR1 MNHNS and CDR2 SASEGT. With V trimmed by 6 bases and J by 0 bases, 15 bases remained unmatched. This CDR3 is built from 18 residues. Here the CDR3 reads CASSGTVRTPISTDTQYF. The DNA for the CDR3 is TGTGCCAGCAGCGGGACAGTGCGAACTCCGATAAGCACAGATACGCAGTATTTT.

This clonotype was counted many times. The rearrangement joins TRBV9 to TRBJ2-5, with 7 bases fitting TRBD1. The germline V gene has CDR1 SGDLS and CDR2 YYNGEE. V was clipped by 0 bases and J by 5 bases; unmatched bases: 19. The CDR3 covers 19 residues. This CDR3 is CASSVVRMGPGTACETQYF. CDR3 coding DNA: TGTGCCAGCAGCGTAGTACGGATGGGACCCGGGACAGCTTGTGAGACCCAGTACTTC.

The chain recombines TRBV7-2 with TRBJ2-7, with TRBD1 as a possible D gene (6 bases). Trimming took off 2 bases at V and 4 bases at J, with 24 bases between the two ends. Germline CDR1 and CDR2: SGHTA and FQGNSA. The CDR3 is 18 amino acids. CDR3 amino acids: CASSLILGEDRISYEQYF. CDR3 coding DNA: TGTGCCAGCAGCTTAATATTGGGGGAAGACAGGATATCTTACGAGCAGTACTTC.

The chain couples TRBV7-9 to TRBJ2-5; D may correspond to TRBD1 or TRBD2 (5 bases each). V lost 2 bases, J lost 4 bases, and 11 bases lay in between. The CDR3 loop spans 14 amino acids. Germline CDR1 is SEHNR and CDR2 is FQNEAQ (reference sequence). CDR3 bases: TGTGCCAGCAGCTTACCGGGACCAGGAGAGACCCAGTACTTC. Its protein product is CASSLPGPGETQYF.

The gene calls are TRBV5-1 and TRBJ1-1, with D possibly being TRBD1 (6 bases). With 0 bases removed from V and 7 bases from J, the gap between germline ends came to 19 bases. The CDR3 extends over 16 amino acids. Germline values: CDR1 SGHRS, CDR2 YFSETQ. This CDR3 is CASSLDGGARGDEAFF. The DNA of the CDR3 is TGCGCCAGCAGCTTGGATGGGGGGGCCCGGGGGGATGAAGCTTTCTTT.

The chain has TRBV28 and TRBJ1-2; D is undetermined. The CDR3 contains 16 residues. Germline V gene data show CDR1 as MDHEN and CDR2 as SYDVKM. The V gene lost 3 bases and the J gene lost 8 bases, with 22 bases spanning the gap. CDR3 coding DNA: TGTGCCAGCAGTTTCGGCGGATCCGAGGGCTCACGGGGCTACACCTTC. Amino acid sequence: CASSFGGSEGSRGYTF.

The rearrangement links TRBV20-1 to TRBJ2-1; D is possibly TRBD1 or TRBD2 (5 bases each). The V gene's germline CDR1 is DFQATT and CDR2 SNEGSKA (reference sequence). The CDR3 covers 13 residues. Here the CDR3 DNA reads TGCAGCGCCCCCGTGGGGGAGTTCGATGAGCAGTTCTTC. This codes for CSAPVGEFDEQFF.

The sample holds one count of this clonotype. The CDR3 nucleotides read TGTGCCAGCAGCCCGGACCAGGGTAGCAATCAGCCCCAGCATTTT. Translated: CASSPDQGSNQPQHF. The V and J genes are TRBV4-2 and TRBJ1-5; perhaps TRBD1 as D (5 bases). Germline CDR1 LGHNA, CDR2 YNFKEQ. The V and J ends lost 4 bases and 0 bases respectively, with 10 bases between them. The CDR3 extends over 15 amino acids.

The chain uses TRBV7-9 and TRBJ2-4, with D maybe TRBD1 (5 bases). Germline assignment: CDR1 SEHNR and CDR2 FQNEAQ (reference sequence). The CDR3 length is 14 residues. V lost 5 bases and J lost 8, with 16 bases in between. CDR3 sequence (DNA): TGTGCCAGCAGCACCCCACAGCAAGGGGACATTCAGTACTTC. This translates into CASSTPQQGDIQYF. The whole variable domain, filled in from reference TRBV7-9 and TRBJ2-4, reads DTGVSQNPRHKITKRGQNVTFRCDPISEHNRLYWYRQTLGQGPEFLTYFQNEAQLEKSRLLSDRFSAERPKGSFSTLEIQRTEQGDSAMYLCASSTPQQGDIQYFGAGTRLSVL.

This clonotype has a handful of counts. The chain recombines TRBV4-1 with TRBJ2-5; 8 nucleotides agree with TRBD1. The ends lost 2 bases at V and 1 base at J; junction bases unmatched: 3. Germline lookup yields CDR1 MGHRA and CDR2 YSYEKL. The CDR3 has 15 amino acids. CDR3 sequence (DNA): TGCGCCAGCAGCCAAACGGGACAGGTCCAAGAGACCCAGTACTTC. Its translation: CASSQTGQVQETQYF.

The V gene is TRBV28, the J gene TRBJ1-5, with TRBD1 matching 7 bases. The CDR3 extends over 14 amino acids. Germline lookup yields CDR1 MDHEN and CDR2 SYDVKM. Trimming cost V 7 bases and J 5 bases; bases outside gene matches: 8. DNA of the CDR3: TGTGCCAGCACCGGGACAGCATACCATCAGCCCCAGCATTTT. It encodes CASTGTAYHQPQHF.

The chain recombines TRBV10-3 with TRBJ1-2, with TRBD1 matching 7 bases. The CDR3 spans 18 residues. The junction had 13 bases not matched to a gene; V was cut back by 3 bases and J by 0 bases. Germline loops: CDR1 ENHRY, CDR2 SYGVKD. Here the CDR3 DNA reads TGTGCCATCAGTGAACCCGAATCCGGGGACAGTCCTAACTATGGCTACACCTTC. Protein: CAISEPESGDSPNYGYTF.

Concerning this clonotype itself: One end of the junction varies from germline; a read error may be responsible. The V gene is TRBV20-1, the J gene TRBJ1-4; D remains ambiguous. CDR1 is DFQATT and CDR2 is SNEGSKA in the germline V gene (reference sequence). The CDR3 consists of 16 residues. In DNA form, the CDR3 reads TGCAGTGCCAGAGAATCCGGGAGGTCCCATAATGAAAAACTGTTTTTT. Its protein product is CSARESGRSHNEKLFF.

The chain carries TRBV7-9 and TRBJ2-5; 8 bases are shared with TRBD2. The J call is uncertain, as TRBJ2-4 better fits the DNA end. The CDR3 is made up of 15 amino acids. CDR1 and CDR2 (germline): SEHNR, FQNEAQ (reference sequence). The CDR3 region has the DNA TGTGCCAGCAGCGGCAGCGGGGGCGGGGGGAACATTCAGTACTTC. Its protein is CASSGSGGGGNIQYF.

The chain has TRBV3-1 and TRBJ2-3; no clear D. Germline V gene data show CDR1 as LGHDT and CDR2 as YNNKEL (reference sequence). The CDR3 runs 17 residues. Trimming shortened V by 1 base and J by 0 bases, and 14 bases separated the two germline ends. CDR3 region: CASSQVHAPASTDTQYF. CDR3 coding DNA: TGTGCCAGCAGCCAAGTCCACGCACCGGCGAGCACAGATACGCAGTATTTT.

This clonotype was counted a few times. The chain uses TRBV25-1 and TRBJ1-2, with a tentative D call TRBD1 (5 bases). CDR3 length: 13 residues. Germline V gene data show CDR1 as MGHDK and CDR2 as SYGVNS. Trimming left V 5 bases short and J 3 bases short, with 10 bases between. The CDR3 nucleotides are TGTGCCAGCAGTAGGGACGGCCACTATGGCTACACCTTC. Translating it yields CASSRDGHYGYTF.

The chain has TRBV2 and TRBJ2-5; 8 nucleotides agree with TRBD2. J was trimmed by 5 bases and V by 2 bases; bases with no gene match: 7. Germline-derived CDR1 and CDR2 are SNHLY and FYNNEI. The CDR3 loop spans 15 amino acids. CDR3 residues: CASSELRGRSETQYF. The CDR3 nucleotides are TGTGCCAGCAGTGAACTCCGCGGGAGGTCGGAGACCCAGTACTTC.

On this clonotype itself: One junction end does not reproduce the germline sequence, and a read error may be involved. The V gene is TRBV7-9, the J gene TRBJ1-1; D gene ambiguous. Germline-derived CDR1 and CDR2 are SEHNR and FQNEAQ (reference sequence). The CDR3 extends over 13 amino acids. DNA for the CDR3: TGTGCCAGCAGCGTAGCGGGTTACACTGAAGCTTTCTTT. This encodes CASSVAGYTEAFF.